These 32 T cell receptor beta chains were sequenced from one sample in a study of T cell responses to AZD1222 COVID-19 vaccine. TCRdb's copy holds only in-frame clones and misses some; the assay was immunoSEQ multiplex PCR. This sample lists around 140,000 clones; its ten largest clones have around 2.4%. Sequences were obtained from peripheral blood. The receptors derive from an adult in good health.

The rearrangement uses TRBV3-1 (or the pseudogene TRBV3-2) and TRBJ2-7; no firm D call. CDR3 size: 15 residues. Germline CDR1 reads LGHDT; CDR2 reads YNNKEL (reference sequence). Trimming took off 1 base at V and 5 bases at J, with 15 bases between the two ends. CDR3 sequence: CASSQGGVGVNEQYF. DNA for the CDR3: TGTGCCAGCAGCCAAGGTGGAGTAGGCGTAAACGAGCAGTACTTC.

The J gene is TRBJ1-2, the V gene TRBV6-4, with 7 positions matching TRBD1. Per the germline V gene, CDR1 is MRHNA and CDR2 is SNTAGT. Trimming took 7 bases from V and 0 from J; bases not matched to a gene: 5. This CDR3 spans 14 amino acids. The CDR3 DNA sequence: TGTGCCAGCACGGGGGGACAGACTAACTATGGCTACACCTTC. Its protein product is CASTGGQTNYGYTF.

This chain's CDR3 is CASSLDRLPSNYGYTF. The CDR3, as DNA: TGTGCCAGCAGCTTGGACAGGTTACCTTCTAACTATGGCTACACCTTC. This chain links TRBV5-6 with TRBJ1-2, with D possibly TRBD1 on 5 matching bases. The CDR3 sequence is 16 residues long. Germline CDR1 is SGHDT and CDR2 is YYEEEE. Trimming left V 0 bases short and J 0 bases short, with 12 bases between.

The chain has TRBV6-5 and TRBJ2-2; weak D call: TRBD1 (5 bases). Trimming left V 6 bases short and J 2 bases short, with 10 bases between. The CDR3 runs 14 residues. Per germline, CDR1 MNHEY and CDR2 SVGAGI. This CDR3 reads CASRPDTNTGELFF. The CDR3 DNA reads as TGTGCCAGCAGACCGGACACAAACACCGGGGAGCTGTTTTTT.

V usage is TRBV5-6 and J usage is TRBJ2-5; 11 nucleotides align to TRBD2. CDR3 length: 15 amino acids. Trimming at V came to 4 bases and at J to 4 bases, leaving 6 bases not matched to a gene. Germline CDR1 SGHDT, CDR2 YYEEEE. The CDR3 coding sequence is TGTGCCAGCAGCCCCCCTAGCGGGGGGCTAGAGACCCAGTACTTC. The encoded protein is CASSPPSGGLETQYF.

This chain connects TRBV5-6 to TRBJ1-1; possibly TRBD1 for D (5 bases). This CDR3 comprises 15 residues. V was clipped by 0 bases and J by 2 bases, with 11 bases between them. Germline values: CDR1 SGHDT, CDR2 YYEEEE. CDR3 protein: CASSLGQRVNTEAFF. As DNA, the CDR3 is TGTGCCAGCAGCTTGGGACAGAGGGTTAACACTGAAGCTTTCTTT.

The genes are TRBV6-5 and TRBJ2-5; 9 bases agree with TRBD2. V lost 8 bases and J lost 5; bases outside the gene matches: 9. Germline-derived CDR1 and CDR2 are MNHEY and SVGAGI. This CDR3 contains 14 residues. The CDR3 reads CASRSSGGWETQYF. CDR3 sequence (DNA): TGTGCCAGCCGCAGCAGCGGGGGGTGGGAGACCCAGTACTTC.

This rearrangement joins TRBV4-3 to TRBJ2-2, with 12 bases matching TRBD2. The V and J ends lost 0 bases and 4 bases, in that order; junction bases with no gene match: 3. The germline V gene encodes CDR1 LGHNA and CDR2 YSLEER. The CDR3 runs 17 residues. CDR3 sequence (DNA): TGCGCCAGCAGCCAAGATCCGGGACTAGCGGGCACCGGGGAGCTGTTTTTT. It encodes CASSQDPGLAGTGELFF.

In DNA, the CDR3 is TGCGCCAGCAGCTTCAGGAGTAGCGCGGGACAGGGTGCTCACGAGCAGTACTTC. Amino acid sequence: CASSFRSSAGQGAHEQYF. This chain joins TRBV5-1 and TRBJ2-7, with 9 bases fitting TRBD1. This CDR3 comprises 18 residues. The germline V gene encodes CDR1 SGHRS and CDR2 YFSETQ. V lost 2 bases, J lost 5 bases, and 17 bases stayed unmatched.

CDR3 sequence: CASSGGTGDFYGYTF. As DNA, the CDR3 is TGCGCCAGCAGCGGAGGGACAGGAGATTTTTATGGCTACACCTTC. V and J are TRBV5-1 and TRBJ1-2; TRBD1 matches at 8 bases. This CDR3 has 15 amino acids. V lost 4 bases, J lost 5 bases, and 10 bases stayed unmatched. Germline CDR1 is SGHRS and CDR2 is YFSETQ.

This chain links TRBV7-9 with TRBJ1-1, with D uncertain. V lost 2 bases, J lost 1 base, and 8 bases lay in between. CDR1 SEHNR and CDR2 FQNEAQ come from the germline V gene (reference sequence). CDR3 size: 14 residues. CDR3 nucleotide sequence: TGTGCCAGCAGCTTAAGGGTGAGGAACACTGAAGCTTTCTTT. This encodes CASSLRVRNTEAFF.

The CDR3 nucleotides are TGTGCCAGCAGCTTAGGGGCAGGAATTAAATACGAGCAGTACTTC. Its protein is CASSLGAGIKYEQYF. V is TRBV7-6 and J is TRBJ2-7; D unresolved. The CDR3 runs to 15 residues. The germline gives CDR1 SGHVS, CDR2 FNYEAQ. Trimming stripped 1 base from V and 4 bases from J, with 14 bases between.

The CDR3 DNA sequence: TGTGCCAGCAGCCGGGGTGACACTGAAGCTTTCTTT. Amino acid sequence: CASSRGDTEAFF. The chain employs TRBV3-1 (or the pseudogene TRBV3-2) and TRBJ1-1; D remains unclear. The V gene's germline CDR1 is LGHDT and CDR2 YNNKEL (reference sequence). Trimming removed 4 bases from V and 3 bases from J, with 6 bases in between. The CDR3 consists of 12 residues.

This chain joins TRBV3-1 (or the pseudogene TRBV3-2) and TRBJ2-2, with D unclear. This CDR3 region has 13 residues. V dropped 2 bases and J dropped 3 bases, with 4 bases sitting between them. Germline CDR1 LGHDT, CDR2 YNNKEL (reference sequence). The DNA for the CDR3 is TGTGCCAGCAGCCAACATCACACCGGGGAGCTGTTTTTT. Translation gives CASSQHHTGELFF.

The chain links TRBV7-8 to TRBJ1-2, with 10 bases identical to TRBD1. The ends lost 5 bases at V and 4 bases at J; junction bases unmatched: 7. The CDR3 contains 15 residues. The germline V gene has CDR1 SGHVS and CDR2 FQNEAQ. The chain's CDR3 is CASSPQDRGVYGYTF. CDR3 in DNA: TGTGCCAGCAGCCCCCAGGACAGGGGGGTCTATGGCTACACCTTC. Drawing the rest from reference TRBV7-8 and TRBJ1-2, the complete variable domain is GAGVSQSPRYKVAKRGQDVALRCDPISGHVSLFWYQQALGQGPEFLTYFQNEAQLDKSGLPSDRFFAERPEGSVSTLKIQRTQQEDSAVYLCASSPQDRGVYGYTFGSGTRLTVV.

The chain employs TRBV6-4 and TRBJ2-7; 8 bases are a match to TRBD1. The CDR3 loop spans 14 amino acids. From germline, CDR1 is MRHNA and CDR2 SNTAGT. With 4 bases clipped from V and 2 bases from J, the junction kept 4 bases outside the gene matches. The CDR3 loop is CASSVDRGPYEQYF. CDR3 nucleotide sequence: TGTGCCAGCAGTGTCGACAGGGGCCCCTACGAGCAGTACTTC.

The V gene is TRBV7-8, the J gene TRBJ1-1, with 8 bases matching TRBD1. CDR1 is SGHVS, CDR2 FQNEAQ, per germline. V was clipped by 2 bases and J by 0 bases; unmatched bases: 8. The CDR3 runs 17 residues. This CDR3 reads CASSLRGQGRMNTEAFF. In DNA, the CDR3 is TGTGCCAGCAGCTTACGAGGACAGGGCCGGATGAACACTGAAGCTTTCTTT.

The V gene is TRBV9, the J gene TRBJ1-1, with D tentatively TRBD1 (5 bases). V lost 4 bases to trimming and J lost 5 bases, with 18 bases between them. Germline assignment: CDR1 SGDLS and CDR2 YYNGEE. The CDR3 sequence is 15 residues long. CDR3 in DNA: TGTGCCAGCAGCCCAAGATACGGGGAGGGGACTGAAGCTTTCTTT. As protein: CASSPRYGEGTEAFF.

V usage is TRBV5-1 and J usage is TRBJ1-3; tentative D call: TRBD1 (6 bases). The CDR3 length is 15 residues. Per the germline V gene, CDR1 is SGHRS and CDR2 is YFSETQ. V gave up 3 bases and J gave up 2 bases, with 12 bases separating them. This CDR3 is CASSSTGIAGNTIYF. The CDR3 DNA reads TGCGCCAGCAGCTCAACAGGGATCGCTGGAAACACCATATATTTT.

The CDR3 region is CASSLARESQPQHF. Here the CDR3 DNA reads TGTGCCAGCAGCTTGGCGCGGGAGAGCCAGCCCCAGCATTTT. The genes are TRBV5-6 and TRBJ1-5; D uncertain. Trimming took 0 bases from V and 7 from J, leaving 11 bases between them. The CDR3 totals 14 residues. CDR1 SGHDT and CDR2 YYEEEE come from the germline V gene.

In nucleotides, the CDR3 is TGTGCCAGCAAGCGAGAGCTAGCGGGGAAAGAGACCCAGTACTTC. Translated: CASKRELAGKETQYF. The chain has TRBV2 and TRBJ2-5, with 9 bases matching TRBD2. This CDR3 is 15 amino acids long. The junction had 9 bases not matched to a gene; V was cut back by 7 bases and J by 3 bases. Germline V gene data show CDR1 as SNHLY and CDR2 as FYNNEI.

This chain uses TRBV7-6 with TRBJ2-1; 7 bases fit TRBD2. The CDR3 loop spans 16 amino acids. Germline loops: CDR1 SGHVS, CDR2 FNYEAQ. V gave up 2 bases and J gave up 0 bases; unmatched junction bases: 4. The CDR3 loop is CASSLSSGLSYNEQFF. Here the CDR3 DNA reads TGTGCCAGCAGCTTATCTAGCGGACTCTCCTACAATGAGCAGTTCTTC.

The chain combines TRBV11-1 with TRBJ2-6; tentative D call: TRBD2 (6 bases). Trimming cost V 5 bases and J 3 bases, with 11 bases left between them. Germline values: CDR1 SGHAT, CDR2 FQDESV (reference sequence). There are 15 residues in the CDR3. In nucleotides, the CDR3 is TGTGCCAGCAGCCATCCCGGGGGTGGGGCCAACGTCCTGACTTTC. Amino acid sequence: CASSHPGGGANVLTF.

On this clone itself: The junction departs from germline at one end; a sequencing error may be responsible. CDR3 in DNA: TGTGCCAGCAGCCTAACAACGCGATGGGTTTACAATCAGCCCCAGCATTTT. This encodes CASSLTTRWVYNQPQHF. The chain combines TRBV7-3 with TRBJ1-5; no clear D gene. CDR1 SGHTA and CDR2 FQGTGA come from the germline V gene. This CDR3 is built from 17 residues.

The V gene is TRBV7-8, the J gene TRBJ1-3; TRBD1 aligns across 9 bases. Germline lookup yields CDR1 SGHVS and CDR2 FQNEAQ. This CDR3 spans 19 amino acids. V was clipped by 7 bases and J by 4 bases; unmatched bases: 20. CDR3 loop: CASTLTGQGRLVRGNTIYF. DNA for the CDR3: TGTGCCAGCACCCTGACGGGACAGGGTCGGTTGGTTCGGGGAAACACCATATATTTT.

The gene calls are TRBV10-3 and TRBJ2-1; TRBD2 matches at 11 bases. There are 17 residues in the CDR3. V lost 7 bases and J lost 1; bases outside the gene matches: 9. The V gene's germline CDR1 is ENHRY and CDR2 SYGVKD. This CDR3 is CAITGLASGGSYNEQFF. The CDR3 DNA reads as TGTGCCATCACAGGCCTAGCTAGCGGGGGGTCCTACAATGAGCAGTTCTTC.

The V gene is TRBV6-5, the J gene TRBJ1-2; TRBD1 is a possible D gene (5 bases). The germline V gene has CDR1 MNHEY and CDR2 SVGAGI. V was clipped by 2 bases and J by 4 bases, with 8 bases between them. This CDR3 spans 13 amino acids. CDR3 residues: CASSYRDLYGYTF. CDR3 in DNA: TGTGCCAGCAGTTACCGGGACCTCTATGGCTACACCTTC.

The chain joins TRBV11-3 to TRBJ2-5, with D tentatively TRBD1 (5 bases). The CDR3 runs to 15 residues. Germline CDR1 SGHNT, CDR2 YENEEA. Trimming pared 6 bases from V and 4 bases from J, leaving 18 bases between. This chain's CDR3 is CASRGKGPNIETQYF. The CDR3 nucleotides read TGTGCCAGCAGGGGAAAGGGGCCGAATATAGAGACCCAGTACTTC.

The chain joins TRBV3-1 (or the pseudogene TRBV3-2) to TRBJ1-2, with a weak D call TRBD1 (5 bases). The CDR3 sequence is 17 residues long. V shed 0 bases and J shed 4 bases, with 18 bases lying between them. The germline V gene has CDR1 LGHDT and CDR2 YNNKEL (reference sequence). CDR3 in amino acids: CASSQDHRRQYLYGYTF. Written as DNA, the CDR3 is TGTGCCAGCAGCCAAGACCATCGTCGACAGTACCTCTATGGCTACACCTTC.

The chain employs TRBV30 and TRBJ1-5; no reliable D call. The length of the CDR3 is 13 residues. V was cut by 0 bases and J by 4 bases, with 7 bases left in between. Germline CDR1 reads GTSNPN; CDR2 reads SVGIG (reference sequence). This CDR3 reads CAWSVKGNQPQHF. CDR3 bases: TGTGCCTGGAGTGTAAAAGGAAATCAGCCCCAGCATTTT. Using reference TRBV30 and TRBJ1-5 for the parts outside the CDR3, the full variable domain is SQTIHQWPATLVQPVGSPLSLECTVEGTSNPNLYWYRQAAGRGLQLLFYSVGIGQISSEVPQNLSASRPQDRQFILSSKKLLLSDSGFYLCAWSVKGNQPQHFGDGTRLSIL.

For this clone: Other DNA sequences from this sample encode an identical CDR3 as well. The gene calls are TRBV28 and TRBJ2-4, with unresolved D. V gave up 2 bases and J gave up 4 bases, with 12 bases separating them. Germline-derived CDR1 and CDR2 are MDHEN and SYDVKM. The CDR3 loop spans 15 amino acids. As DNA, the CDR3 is TGTGCCAGCAGTTTAGGGCTACTCGGGAAAAACATTCAGTACTTC. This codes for CASSLGLLGKNIQYF.

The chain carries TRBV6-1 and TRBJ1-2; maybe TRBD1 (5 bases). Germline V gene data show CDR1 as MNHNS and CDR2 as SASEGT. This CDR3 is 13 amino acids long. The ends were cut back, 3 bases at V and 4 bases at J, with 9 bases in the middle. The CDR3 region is CASSEEGLYGYTF. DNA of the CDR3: TGTGCCAGCAGTGAGGAGGGGCTCTATGGCTACACCTTC.